Here is one T cell receptor (beta chain) with its context. The V end lost 5 bases, the J end lost 8 bases, and 13 bases lay between the germline ends. Germline lookup yields CDR1 MDHEN and CDR2 SYDVKM. This CDR3 has 13 amino acids. A PCR-confirmed or clinician-diagnosed COVID-19 case had contacted exposed participants within 2 weeks of entry. This sample was included in a study of blood T cell repertoires in COVID-19. Libraries were prepared by immunoSEQ multiplex PCR; TCRdb keeps only in-frame clonotypes and omits some of them. The profile covers about 230,000 clones, with 88% appearing a single time and around 3.7% taken by the ten largest.

The material sequenced was PBMCs or T cells enriched from blood (not recorded which). The receptor was isolated from a woman aged 30 to 39 who had been exposed to COVID-19. The chain links TRBV28 to TRBJ2-1, with D perhaps TRBD1 (6 bases). CDR3 DNA: TGTGCCAGCAGTCTGGCTGAGGGGGATGAGCAGTTCTTC. As protein: CASSLAEGDEQFF.